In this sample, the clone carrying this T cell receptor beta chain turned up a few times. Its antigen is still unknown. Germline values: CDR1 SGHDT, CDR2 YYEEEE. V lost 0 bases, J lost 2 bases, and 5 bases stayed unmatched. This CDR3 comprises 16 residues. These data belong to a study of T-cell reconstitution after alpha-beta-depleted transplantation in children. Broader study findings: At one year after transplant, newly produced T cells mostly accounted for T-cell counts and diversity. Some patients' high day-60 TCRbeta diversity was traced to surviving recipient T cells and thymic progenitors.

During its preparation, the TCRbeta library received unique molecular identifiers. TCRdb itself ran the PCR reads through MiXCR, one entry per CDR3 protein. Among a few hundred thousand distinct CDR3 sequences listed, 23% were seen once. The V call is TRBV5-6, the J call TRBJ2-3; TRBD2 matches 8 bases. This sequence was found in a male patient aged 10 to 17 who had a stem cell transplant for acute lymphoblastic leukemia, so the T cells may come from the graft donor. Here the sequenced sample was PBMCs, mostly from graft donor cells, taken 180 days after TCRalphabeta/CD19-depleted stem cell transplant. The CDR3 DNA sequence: TGTGCCAGCAGCTTGGTCCCTAGCGGGCTCACAGATACGCAGTATTTT. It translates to CASSLVPSGLTDTQYF.